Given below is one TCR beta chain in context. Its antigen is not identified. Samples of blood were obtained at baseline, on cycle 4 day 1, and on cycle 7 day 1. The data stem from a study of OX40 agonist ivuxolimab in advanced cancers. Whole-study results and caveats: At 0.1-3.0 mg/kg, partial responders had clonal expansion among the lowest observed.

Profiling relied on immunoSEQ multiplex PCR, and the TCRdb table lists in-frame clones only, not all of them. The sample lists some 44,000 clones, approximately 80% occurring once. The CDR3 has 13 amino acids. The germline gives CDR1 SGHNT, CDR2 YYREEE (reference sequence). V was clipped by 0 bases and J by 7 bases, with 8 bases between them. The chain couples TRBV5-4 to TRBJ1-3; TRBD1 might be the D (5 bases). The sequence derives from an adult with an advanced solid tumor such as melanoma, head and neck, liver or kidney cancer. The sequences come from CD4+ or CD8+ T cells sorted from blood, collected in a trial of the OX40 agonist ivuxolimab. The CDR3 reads CASSLVGANTIYF. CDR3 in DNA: TGTGCCAGCAGCTTGGTAGGGGCGAACACCATATATTTT. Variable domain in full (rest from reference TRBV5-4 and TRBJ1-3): ETGVTQSPTHLIKTRGQQVTLRCSSQSGHNTVSWYQQALGQGPQFIFQYYREEENGRGNFPPRFSGLQFPNYSSELNVNALELDDSALYLCASSLVGANTIYFGEGSWLTVV.